This T cell receptor beta chain stems from a study of blood T cell repertoires in COVID-19. TCRdb's copy holds only in-frame clones and misses some; the assay was immunoSEQ multiplex PCR. The data show roughly 330,000 clones, around 92% seen once. Germline V lookup: CDR1 MNHEY, CDR2 SMNVEV (reference sequence). V lost 5 bases, J lost 3 bases, and 11 bases lay in between. The length of the CDR3 is 13 residues. The chain is built from TRBV27 and TRBJ2-7; unclear D gene. This clonotype was obtained from a man younger than 30 who had recovered from COVID-19. The sequenced material came from peripheral blood. The CDR3 loop reads CASSHDSRYEQYF. The CDR3 nucleotides read TGTGCCAGCAGTCATGACTCTCGCTACGAGCAGTACTTC.